These 9 T cell receptor beta chains were all obtained from the same sample, sequenced in a study of T cells in localized non-small cell lung cancer. Libraries were prepared by immunoSEQ multiplex PCR; TCRdb keeps only in-frame clonotypes and omits some of them. The profile covers 55,000 to 75,000 clones, with approximately 91% appearing a single time and around 20% taken by the ten largest. Sequences were derived from peripheral blood, sampled before any cancer treatment. These receptors originate from a man aged 35 to 70 with stage I lung adenocarcinoma.

This chain uses TRBV2 with TRBJ2-7, with TRBD1 identical over 7 bases. This CDR3 comprises 15 residues. The V segment lost 10 bases and the J segment 0 bases; nucleotides outside the gene matches: 12. Germline V gene lookup returns CDR1 SNHLY and CDR2 FYNNEI. CDR3 DNA sequence: TGTGCCACCGACACGAGGGACAGTAGCTCCTACGAGCAGTACTTC. The encoded protein is CATDTRDSSSYEQYF.

The rearrangement links TRBV5-1 to TRBJ2-7, with D maybe TRBD2 (5 bases). Germline-derived CDR1 and CDR2 are SGHRS and YFSETQ. This CDR3 contains 14 residues. V shed 7 bases and J shed 2 bases, with 16 bases lying between them. The CDR3 is CASHSGAGAYEQYF. CDR3 DNA sequence: TGCGCCAGCCATTCCGGCGCCGGGGCCTACGAGCAGTACTTC.

The V call is TRBV4-1, the J call TRBJ2-3; either TRBD1 or TRBD2 may fit D (6 bases each). CDR3 length equals 16 residues. The V end lost 4 bases, the J end lost 0 bases, and 14 bases lay between the germline ends. Germline values: CDR1 MGHRA, CDR2 YSYEKL. The CDR3 DNA reads TGCGCCAGCAGCCCATTAACAGGGACTAGCACAGATACGCAGTATTTT. It translates to CASSPLTGTSTDTQYF.

The rearrangement uses TRBV30 and TRBJ1-6; 8 bases line up with TRBD1. The trim removed 3 bases at V and 5 bases at J, leaving 6 bases unmatched. This CDR3 spans 15 amino acids. CDR1 and CDR2 (germline): GTSNPN, SVGIG (reference sequence). Here the CDR3 reads CAWRLRDRNNSPLHF. CDR3 nucleotide sequence: TGTGCCTGGAGGCTGCGGGACAGGAATAATTCACCCCTCCACTTT.

V usage is TRBV20-1 and J usage is TRBJ2-5; D is tentatively TRBD1 or TRBD2 (5 bases each). The CDR3 is 11 residues long. The germline V gene has CDR1 DFQATT and CDR2 SNEGSKA (reference sequence). Trimming removed 6 bases from V and 5 bases from J, with 10 bases in between. CDR3 DNA sequence: TGCAGTGCCCACTGGGGGGAGACCCAGTACTTC. Protein product: CSAHWGETQYF.

The CDR3 DNA reads as TGTGCCAGCAGCCTTATTGGGGGGCTATCCTACGAGCAGTACTTC. Translated: CASSLIGGLSYEQYF. The V and J genes are TRBV11-3 and TRBJ2-7, with D perhaps matching TRBD1 or TRBD2 (6 bases each). The germline V gene has CDR1 SGHNT and CDR2 YENEEA. The CDR3 is 15 residues long. Trimming took 5 bases from V and 1 from J, leaving 15 bases between them.

The chain uses TRBV19 and TRBJ1-5; tentatively, D is TRBD1 (6 bases). V lost 7 bases and J lost 1, with 14 bases in between. Germline loops: CDR1 LNHDA, CDR2 SQIVND (reference sequence). This CDR3 comprises 15 residues. CDR3 DNA sequence: TGTGCCAGTACCCCCGAAGGACAGAGCAATCAGCCCCAGCATTTT. Translation: CASTPEGQSNQPQHF.

This sequence joins TRBV6-1 and TRBJ1-3; D is uncertain. Germline loops: CDR1 MNHNS, CDR2 SASEGT. Between the trimmed V and J ends, which lost 5 bases and 0 bases, there was a span of 11 bases. The CDR3 has 15 amino acids. CDR3: CASSLGSYSGNTIYF. The DNA of the CDR3 is TGTGCCAGCAGTTTGGGGAGTTACTCTGGAAACACCATATATTTT.

The chain couples TRBV29-1 to TRBJ2-1; a possible D gene is TRBD2 (5 bases). With 2 bases removed from V and 0 bases from J, the gap between germline ends came to 11 bases. CDR3 length equals 15 residues. Per the germline V gene, CDR1 is SQVTM and CDR2 is ANQGSEA. This CDR3 reads CSVELWESSYNEQFF. DNA for the CDR3: TGCAGCGTTGAACTTTGGGAGAGCTCCTACAATGAGCAGTTCTTC.